Here is one TCR beta chain with its context. V was trimmed by 7 bases and J by 3 bases, leaving 15 bases between them. The CDR3 has 15 amino acids. The germline gives CDR1 LGHNA, CDR2 YNFKEQ. This sample is drawn from a study of blood T cell repertoires in COVID-19. Original processing notes: By means of reference gene primer amplification, nucleated cell counts were estimated. Produced via immunoSEQ multiplex PCR; TCRdb's table is partial and in-frame only. That table supplies the V and J calls and clone size; D and trimming were determined from the DNA. The table includes 170,000 or so clones, over 90% detected once.

The receptor's source is a man between 45 and 60 years old with acute or convalescent COVID-19. Sequencing was carried out using peripheral blood. This chain joins TRBV4-2 and TRBJ1-4; D call uncertain. CDR3 sequence (DNA): TGTGCCAGCAACGTAAGACAACAGCCTAATGAAAAACTGTTTTTT. Its translation: CASNVRQQPNEKLFF.